This T cell receptor beta chain was recovered during a study of shared clonotypes between healthy human individuals. The germline V gene has CDR1 LNHDA and CDR2 SQIVND (reference sequence). The CDR3 runs to 13 residues. Trimming took 5 bases from V and 2 from J, leaving 8 bases between them. In its sample, this clone was seen once. Here immunoSEQ multiplex PCR was the method, and the copy in TCRdb shows in-frame clones only, minus some. The sample lists roughly 1.5 million clones, about 98% seen once, with approximately 0.45% in the top ten. Sequences were obtained from naive CD4+ T cells sorted from blood. Documented subset: CD45RA+ positively selected. This chain connects TRBV19 to TRBJ2-3; D call uncertain. The clonotype was recovered from a man aged 25-45 years in good health. The CDR3 is CASSLDPTDTQYF. As DNA, the CDR3 is TGTGCCAGTAGTTTGGACCCCACAGATACGCAGTATTTT. Full variable domain (rest looked up from reference TRBV19 and TRBJ2-3): DGGITQSPKYLFRKEGQNVTLSCEQNLNHDAMYWYRQDPGQGLRLIYYSQIVNDFQKGDIAEGYSVSREKKESFPLTVTSAQKNPTAFYLCASSLDPTDTQYFGPGTRLTVL.